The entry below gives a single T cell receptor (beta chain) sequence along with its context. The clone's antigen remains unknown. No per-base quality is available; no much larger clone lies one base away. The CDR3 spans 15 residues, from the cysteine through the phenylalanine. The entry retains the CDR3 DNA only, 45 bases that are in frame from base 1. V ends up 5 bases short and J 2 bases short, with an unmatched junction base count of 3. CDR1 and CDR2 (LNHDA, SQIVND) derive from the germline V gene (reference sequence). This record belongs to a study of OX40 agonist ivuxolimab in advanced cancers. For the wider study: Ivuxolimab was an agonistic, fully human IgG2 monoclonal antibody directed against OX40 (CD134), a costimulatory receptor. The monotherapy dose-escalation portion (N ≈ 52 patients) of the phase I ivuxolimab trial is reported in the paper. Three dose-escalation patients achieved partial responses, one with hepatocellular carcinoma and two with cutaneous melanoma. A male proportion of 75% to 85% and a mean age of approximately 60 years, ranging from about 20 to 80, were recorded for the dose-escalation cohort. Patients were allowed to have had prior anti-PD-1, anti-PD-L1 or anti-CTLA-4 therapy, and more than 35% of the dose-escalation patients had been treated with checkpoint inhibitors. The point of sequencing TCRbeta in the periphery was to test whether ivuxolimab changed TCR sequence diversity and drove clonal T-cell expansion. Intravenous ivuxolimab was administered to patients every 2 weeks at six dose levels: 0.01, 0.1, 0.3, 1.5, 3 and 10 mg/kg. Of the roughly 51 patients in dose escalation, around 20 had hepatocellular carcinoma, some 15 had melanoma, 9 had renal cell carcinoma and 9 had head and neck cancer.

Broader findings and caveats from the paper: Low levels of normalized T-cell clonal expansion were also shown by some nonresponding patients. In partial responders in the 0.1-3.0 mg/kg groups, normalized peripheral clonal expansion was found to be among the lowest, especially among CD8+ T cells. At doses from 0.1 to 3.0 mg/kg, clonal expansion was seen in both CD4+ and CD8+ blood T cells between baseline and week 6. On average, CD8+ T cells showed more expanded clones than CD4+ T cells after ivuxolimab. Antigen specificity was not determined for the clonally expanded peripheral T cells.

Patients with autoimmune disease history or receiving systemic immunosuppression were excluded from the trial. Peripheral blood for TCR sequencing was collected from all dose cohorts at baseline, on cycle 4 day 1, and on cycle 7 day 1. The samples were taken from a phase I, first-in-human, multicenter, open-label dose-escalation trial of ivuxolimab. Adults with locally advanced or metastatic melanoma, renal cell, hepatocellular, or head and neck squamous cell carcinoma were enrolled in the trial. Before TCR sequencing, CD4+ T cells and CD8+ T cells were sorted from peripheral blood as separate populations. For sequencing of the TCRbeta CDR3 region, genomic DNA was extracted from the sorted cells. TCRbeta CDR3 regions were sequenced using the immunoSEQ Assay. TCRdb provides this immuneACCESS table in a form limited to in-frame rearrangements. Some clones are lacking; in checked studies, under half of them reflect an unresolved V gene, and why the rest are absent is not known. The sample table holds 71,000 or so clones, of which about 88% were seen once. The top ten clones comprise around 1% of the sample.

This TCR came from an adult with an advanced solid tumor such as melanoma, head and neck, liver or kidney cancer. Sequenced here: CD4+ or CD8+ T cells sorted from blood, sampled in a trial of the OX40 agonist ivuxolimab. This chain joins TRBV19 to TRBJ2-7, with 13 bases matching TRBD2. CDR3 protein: CASSRGLAGAYEQYF. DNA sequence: TGTGCCAGTAGTCGCGGACTAGCGGGGGCCTACGAGCAGTACTTC.